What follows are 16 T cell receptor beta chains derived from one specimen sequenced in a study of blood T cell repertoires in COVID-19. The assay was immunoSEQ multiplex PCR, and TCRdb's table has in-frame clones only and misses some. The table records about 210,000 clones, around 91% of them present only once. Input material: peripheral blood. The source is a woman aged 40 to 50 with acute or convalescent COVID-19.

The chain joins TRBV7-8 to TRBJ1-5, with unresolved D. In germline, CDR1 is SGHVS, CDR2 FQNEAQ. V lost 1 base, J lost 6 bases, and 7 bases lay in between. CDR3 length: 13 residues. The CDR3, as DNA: TGTGCCAGCAGCTTAGGTCGTATTCAGCCCCAGCATTTT. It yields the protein CASSLGRIQPQHF.

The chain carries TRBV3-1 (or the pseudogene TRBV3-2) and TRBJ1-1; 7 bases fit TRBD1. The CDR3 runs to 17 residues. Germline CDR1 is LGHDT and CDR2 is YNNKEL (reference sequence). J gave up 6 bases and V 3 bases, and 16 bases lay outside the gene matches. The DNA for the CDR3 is TGTGCCAGCAGCCACCTGGGCTCTACAGGGGTCGGGTCTGAAGCTTTCTTT. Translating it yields CASSHLGSTGVGSEAFF.

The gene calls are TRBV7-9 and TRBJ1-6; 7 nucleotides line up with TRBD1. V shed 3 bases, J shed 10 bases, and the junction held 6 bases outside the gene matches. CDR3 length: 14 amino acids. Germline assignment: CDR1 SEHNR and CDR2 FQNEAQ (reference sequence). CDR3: CASSLDRIPSPLHF. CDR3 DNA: TGTGCCAGCAGCTTGGACAGGATCCCCTCACCCCTCCACTTT.

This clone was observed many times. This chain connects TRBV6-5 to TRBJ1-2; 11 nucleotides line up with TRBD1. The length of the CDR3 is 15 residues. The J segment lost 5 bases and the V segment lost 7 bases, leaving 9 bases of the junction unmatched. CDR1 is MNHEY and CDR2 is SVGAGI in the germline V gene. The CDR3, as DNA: TGTGCCAGCACCCCGGGACAGGGGGTTGGGTATGGCTACACCTTC. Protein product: CASTPGQGVGYGYTF.

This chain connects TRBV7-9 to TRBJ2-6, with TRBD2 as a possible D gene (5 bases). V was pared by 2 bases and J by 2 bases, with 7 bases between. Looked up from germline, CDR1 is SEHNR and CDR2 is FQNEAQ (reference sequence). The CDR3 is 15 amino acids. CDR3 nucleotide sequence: TGTGCCAGCAGCTTACCCGGGGCTGGGGCCAACGTCCTGACTTTC. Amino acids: CASSLPGAGANVLTF.

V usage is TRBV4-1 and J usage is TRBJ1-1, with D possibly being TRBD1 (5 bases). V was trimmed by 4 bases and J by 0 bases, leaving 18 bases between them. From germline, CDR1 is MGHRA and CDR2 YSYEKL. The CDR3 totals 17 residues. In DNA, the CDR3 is TGCGCCAGCAGCCGGACCTCCGGGGGATACATGAACACTGAAGCTTTCTTT. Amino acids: CASSRTSGGYMNTEAFF.

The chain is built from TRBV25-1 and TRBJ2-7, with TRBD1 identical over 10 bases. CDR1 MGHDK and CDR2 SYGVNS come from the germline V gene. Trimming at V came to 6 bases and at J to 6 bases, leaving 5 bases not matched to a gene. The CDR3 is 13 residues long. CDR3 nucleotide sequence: TGTGCCAGCAGCGGGACAGGGGTCGGCGAGCAGTACGTC. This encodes CASSGTGVGEQYV.

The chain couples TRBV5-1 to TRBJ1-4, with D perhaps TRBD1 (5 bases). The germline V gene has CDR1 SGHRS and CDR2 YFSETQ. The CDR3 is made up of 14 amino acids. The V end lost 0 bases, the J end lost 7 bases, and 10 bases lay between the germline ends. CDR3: CASSLVQGGEKLFF. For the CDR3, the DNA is TGCGCCAGCAGCTTGGTGCAGGGAGGTGAAAAACTGTTTTTT.

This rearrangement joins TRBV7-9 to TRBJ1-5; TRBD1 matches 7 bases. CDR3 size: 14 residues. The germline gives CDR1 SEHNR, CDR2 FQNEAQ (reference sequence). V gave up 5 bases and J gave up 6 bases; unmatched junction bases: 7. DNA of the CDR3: TGTGCCAGCAGCGCCACAGGGGTGGGTCAGCCCCAGCATTTT. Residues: CASSATGVGQPQHF.

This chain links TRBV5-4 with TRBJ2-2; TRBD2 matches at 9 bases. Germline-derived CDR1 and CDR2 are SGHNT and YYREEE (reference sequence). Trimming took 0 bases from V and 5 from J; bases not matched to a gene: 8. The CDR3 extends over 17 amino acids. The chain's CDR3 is CASSLDGSSGKTGELFF. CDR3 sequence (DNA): TGTGCCAGCAGCTTGGATGGTTCTAGCGGGAAAACCGGGGAGCTGTTTTTT.

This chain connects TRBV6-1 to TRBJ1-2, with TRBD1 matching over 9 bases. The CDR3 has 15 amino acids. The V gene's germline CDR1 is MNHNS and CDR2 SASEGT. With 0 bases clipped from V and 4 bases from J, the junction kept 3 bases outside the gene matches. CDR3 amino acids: CASSEAGTGLYGYTF. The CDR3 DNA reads TGTGCCAGCAGTGAAGCGGGGACAGGGCTCTATGGCTACACCTTC.

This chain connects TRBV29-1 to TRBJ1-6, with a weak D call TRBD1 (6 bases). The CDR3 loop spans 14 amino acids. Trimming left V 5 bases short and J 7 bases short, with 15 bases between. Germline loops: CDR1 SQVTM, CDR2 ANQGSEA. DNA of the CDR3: TGCAGCGTTCAACAGGGAAGCGGAAATTCACCCCTCCACTTT. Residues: CSVQQGSGNSPLHF.

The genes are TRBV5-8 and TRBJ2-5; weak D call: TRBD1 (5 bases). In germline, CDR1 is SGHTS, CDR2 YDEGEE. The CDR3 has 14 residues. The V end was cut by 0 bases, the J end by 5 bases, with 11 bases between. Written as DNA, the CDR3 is TGTGCCAGCAGCTTGGCCTCCAGGGCCGAGACCCAGTACTTC. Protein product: CASSLASRAETQYF. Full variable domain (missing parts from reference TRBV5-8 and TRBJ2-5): EAGVTQSPTHLIKTRGQQATLRCSPISGHTSVYWYQQALGLGLQFLLWYDEGEERNRGNFPPRFSGRQFPNYSSELNVNALELEDSALYLCASSLASRAETQYFGPGTRLLVL.

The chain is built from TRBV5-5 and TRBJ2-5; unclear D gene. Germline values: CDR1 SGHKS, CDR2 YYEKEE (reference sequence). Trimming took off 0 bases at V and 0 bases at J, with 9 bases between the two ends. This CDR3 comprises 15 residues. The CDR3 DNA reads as TGTGCCAGCAGCTTGGAATATGTAAACCAAGAGACCCAGTACTTC. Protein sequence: CASSLEYVNQETQYF.

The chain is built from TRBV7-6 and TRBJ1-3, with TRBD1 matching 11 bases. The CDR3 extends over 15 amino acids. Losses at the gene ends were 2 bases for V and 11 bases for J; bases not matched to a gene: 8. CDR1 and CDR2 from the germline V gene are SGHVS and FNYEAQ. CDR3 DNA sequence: TGTGCCAGCAGCTTATCCGGGACAGGGGGTTCCGCCATATATTTT. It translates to CASSLSGTGGSAIYF.

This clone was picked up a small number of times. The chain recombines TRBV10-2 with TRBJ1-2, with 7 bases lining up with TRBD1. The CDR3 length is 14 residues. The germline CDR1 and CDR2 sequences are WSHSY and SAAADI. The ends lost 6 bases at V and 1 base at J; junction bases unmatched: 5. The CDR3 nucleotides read TGCGCCAGCAGGGAGACAGGGATTAACTATGGCTACACCTTC. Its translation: CASRETGINYGYTF.